This T cell receptor (beta chain) appears in the sequencing data of a study of human CD8 memory T cell subsets. Study outcomes and limitations: Chao1 estimates suggested stem-like memory T cells exceeded precursor exhausted T cells in diversity.

Details on this clonotype: The antigen remains unidentified.

The PBMC were taken from buffy coats (from healthy donors). Total CD8+ T cells came from negative magnetic enrichment. UMI-labeled 5' RACE yielded the TCR beta libraries. Original analysis: Between about 2,900 and 20,000 functional CDR3 beta clonotypes were found per TCR beta library. TCRdb reprocessed the 5' RACE reads and reports one entry per CDR3 protein, with no DNA. The V and J calls and clone size come from TCRdb's table, not from the authors' own analysis. Recorded for this sample: roughly 12,000 distinct CDR3 sequences. The TCR comes from a human donor in good health. The sample consisted of CD8+ T cells from PBMCs.

Here the CDR3 reads CASSDGSSYEQYF. V is TRBV9 and J is TRBJ2-7. Germline CDR1 SGDLS, CDR2 YYNGEE. CDR3 length: 13 residues. Full variable domain (outside the CDR3, taken from reference TRBV9 and TRBJ2-7): DSGVTQTPKHLITATGQRVTLRCSPRSGDLSVYWYQQSLDQGLQFLIQYYNGEERAKGNILERFSAQQFPDLHSELNLSSLELGDSALYFCASSDGSSYEQYFGPGTRLTVT.